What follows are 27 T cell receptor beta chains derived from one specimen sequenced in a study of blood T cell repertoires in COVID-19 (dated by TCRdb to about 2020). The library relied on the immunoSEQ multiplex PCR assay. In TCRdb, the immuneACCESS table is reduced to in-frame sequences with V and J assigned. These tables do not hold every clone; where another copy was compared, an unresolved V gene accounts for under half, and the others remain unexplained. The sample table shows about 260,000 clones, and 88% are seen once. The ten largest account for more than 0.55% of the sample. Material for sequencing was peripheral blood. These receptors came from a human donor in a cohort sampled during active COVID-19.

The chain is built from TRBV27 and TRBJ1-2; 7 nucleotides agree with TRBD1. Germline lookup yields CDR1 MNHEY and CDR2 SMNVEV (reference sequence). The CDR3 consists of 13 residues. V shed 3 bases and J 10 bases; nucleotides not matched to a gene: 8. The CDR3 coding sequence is TGTGCCAGCAGTTTCAGGGCAGGGGGAACCTACACCTTC. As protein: CASSFRAGGTYTF.

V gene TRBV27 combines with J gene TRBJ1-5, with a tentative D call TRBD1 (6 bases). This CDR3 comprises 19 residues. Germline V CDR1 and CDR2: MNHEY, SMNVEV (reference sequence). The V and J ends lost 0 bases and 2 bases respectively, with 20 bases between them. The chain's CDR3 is CASSLSQLWGGRRNQPQHF. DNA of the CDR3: TGTGCCAGCAGTTTATCTCAACTCTGGGGGGGGCGCCGCAATCAGCCCCAGCATTTT.

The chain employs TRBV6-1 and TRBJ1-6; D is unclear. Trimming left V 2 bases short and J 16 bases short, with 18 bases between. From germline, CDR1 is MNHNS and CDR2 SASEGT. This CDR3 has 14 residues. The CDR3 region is CASSESRVALQLHF. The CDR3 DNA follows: TGTGCCAGCAGTGAATCTCGGGTGGCACTCCAGCTCCACTTT.

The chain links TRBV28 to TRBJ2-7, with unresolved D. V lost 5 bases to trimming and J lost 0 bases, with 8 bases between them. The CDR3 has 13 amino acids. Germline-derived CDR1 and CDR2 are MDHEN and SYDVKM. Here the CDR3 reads CASSPPGSYEQYF. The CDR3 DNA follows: TGTGCCAGCAGTCCCCCCGGCTCCTACGAGCAGTACTTC. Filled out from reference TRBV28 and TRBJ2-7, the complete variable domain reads DVKVTQSSRYLVKRTGEKVFLECVQDMDHENMFWYRQDPGLGLRLIYFSYDVKMKEKGDIPEGYSVSREKKERFSLILESASTNQTSMYLCASSPPGSYEQYFGPGTRLTVT.

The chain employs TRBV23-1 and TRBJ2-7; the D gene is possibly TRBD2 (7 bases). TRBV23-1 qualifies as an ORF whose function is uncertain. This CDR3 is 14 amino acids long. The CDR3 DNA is TGCGCGTTTCCTTTTAGGGGGGGACCCTACGAGCAGTACTTC. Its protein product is CAFPFRGGPYEQYF.

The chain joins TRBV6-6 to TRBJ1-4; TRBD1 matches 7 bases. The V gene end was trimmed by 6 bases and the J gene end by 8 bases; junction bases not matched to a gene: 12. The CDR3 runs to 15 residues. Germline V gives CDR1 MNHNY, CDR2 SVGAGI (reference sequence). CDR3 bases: TGTGCCAGCAGCCCCCGGGACAGCGAAGGGGAAAAACTGTTTTTT. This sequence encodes CASSPRDSEGEKLFF.

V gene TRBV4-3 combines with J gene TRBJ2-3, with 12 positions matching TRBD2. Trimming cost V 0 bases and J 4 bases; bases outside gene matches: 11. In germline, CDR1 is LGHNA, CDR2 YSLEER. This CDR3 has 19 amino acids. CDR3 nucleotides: TGCGCCAGCAGCCAAGATTTGTCGCGTCTAGCGGGGGGGGCAGATACGCAGTATTTT. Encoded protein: CASSQDLSRLAGGADTQYF.

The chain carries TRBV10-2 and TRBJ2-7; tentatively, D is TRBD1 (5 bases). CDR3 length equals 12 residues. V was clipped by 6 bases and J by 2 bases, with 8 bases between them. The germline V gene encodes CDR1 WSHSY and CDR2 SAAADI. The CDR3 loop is CASSDRTYEQYF. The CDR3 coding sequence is TGCGCCAGCAGCGACAGAACCTACGAGCAGTACTTC.

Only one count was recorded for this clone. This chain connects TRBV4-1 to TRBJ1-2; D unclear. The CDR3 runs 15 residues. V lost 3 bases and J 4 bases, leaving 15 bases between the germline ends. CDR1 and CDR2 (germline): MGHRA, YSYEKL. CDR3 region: CASSHRVRGIYGYTF. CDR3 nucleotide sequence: TGCGCCAGCAGCCATAGGGTAAGAGGGATCTATGGCTACACCTTC.

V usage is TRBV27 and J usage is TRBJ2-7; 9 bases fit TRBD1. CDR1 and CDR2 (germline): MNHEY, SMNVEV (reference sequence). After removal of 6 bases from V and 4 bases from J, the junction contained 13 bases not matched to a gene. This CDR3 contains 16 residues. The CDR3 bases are TGTGCCAGCAGGCGCGGACCCGGGACAGGGATTTACGAGCAGTACTTC. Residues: CASRRGPGTGIYEQYF.

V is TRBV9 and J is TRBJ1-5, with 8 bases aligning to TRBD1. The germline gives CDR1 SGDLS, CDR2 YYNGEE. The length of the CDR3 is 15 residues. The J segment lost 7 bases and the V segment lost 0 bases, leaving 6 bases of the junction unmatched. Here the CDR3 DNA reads TGTGCCAGCAGCGTAGGGGGACAGGCCCACCAGCCCCAGCATTTT. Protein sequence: CASSVGGQAHQPQHF.

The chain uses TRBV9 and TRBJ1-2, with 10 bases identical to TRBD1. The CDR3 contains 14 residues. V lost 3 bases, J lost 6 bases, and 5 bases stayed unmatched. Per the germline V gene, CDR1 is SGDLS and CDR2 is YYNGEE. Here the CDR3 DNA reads TGTGCCAGCAGCGCTGGGACAGGGGCCGATGGCTACACCTTC. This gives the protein CASSAGTGADGYTF.

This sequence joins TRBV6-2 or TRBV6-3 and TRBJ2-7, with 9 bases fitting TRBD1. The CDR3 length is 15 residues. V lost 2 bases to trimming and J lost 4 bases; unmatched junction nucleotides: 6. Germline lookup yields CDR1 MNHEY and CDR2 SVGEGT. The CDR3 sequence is CASSYKGQGTYEQYF. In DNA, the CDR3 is TGTGCCAGCAGTTACAAGGGACAGGGCACATACGAGCAGTACTTC.

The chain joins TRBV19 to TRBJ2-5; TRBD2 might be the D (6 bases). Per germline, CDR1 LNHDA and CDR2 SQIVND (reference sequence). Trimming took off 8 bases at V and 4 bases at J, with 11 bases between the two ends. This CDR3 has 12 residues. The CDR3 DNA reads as TGTGCCAGTGCCTCCGGGGGAGAGACCCAGTACTTC. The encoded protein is CASASGGETQYF.

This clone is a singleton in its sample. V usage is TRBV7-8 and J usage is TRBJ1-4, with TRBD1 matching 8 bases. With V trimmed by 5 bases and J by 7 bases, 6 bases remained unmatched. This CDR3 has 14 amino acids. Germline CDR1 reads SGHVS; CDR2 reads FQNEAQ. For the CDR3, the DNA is TGTGCCAGCAGCCGGACAGGGAGGAGTGAAAAACTGTTTTTT. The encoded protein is CASSRTGRSEKLFF.

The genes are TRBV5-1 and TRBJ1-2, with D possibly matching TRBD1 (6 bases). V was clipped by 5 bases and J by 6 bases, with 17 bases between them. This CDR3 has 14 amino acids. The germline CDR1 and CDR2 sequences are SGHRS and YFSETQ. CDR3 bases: TGCGCCAGCAGGGTGGGTGGGGGCGAGGATGGCTACACCTTC. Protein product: CASRVGGGEDGYTF.

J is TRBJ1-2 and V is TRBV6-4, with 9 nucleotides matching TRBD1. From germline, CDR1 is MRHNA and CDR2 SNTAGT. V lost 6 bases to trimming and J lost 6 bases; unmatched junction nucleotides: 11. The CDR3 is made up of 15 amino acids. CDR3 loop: CASSRDRELPDGYTF. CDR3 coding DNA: TGTGCCAGCAGCCGGGACAGGGAACTCCCAGATGGCTACACCTTC.

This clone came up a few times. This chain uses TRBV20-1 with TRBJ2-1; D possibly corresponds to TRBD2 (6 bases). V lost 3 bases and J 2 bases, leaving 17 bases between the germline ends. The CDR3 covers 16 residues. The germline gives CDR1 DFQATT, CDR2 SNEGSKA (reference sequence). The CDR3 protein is CSASQSSAPTYNEQFF. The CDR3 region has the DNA TGCAGTGCTAGTCAATCTAGCGCACCCACCTACAATGAGCAGTTCTTC.

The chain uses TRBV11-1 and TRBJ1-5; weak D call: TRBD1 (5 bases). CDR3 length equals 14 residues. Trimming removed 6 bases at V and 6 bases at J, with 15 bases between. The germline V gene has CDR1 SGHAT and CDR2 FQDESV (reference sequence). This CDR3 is CASSPRRGCQPQHF. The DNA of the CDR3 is TGTGCCAGCAGTCCTAGGAGGGGATGTCAGCCCCAGCATTTT.

CDR3 region: CASSYGQAVETQYF. In nucleotides, the CDR3 is TGTGCCAGCAGCTACGGACAGGCGGTGGAGACCCAGTACTTC. J is TRBJ2-5 and V is TRBV7-3, with 7 bases lining up with TRBD1. The CDR3 consists of 14 residues. Germline CDR1 is SGHTA and CDR2 is FQGTGA. V was clipped by 4 bases and J by 5 bases; unmatched bases: 7.

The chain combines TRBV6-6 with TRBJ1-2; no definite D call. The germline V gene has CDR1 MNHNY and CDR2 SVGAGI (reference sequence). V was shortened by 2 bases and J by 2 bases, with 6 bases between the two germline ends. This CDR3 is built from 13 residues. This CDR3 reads CASSYGGNYGYTF. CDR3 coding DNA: TGTGCCAGCAGTTACGGCGGAAACTATGGCTACACCTTC.

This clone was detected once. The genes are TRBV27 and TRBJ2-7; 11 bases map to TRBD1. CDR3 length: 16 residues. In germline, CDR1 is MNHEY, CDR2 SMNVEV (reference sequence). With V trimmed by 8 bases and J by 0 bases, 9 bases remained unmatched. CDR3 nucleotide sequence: TGTGCCAGCGGGGACAGGGGGGCGACCCTCTCCTACGAGCAGTACTTC. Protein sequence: CASGDRGATLSYEQYF.

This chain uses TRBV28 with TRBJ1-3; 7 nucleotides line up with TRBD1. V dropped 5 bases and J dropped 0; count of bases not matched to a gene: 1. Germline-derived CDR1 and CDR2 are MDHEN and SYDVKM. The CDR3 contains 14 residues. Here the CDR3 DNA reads TGTGCCAGCAGTCCAGGGGGCTCTGGAAACACCATATATTTT. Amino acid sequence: CASSPGGSGNTIYF.

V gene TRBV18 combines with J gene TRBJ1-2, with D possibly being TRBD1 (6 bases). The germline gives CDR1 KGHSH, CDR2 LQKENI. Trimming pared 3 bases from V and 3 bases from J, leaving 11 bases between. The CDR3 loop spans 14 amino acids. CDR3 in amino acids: CASSPSGQHYGYTF. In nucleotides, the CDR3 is TGTGCCAGCTCACCGTCCGGACAGCACTATGGCTACACCTTC. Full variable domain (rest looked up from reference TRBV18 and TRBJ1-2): NAGVMQNPRHLVRRRGQEARLRCSPMKGHSHVYWYRQLPEEGLKFMVYLQKENIIDESGMPKERFSAEFPKEGPSILRIQQVVRGDSAAYFCASSPSGQHYGYTFGSGTRLTVV.

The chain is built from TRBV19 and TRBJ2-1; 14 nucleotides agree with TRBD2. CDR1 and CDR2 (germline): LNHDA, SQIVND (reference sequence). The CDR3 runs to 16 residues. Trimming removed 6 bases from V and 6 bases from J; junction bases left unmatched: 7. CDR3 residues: CASRERLAGGTNEQFF. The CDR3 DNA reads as TGTGCCAGTAGGGAGCGACTAGCGGGGGGGACCAATGAGCAGTTCTTC.

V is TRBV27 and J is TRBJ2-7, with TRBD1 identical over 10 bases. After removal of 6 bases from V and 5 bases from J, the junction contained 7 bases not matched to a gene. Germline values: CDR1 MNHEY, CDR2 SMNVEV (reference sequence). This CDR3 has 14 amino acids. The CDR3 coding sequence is TGTGCCAGCAGGAAGCGACAGGGGGCGAACGAGCAGTACTTC. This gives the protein CASRKRQGANEQYF.

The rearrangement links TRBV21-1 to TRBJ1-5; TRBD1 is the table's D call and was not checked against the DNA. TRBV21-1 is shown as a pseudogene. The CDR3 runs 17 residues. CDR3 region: CASSLHAGVRSNQPQHF. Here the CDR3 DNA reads TGTGCCAGCAGCTTACACGCAGGGGTACGGAGCAATCAGCCCCAGCATTTT.